These 9 T cell receptor beta chains came from one sample sequenced in a study of T cell responses to AZD1222 COVID-19 vaccine (dated by TCRdb to the early 2020s). Preparation of the library involved the immunoSEQ multiplex PCR assay. TCRdb's version of the immuneACCESS table is confined to in-frame rearrangements and falls short of the full clone set. An unresolved V gene accounts for under half of the shortfall where checked; the remainder is of unknown origin. Here the sample has about 200,000 clones; roughly nine tenths occur a single time. Roughly 3.5% of the sample is taken by the ten largest. The sample's time point label is to be understood as: about 28 days (+/-7) after the second vaccine dose. This sample comprised peripheral blood, obtained 28 days after the second AZD1222 dose. The receptors shown here come from an adult who received the AZD1222 COVID-19 vaccine.

CDR3 in amino acids: CASSLALVSGELFF. The CDR3 DNA reads as TGTGCCAGCAGCTTAGCGCTGGTGTCCGGGGAGCTGTTTTTT. The genes are TRBV7-9 and TRBJ2-2; D gene unclear. This CDR3 comprises 14 residues. In germline, CDR1 is SEHNR, CDR2 FQNEAQ (reference sequence). V shed 0 bases and J shed 6 bases, with 8 bases lying between them.

The genes are TRBV5-1 and TRBJ1-5; D is ambiguous. Trimming removed 4 bases from V and 7 bases from J, with 15 bases in between. There are 14 residues in the CDR3. In germline, CDR1 is SGHRS, CDR2 YFSETQ. The CDR3 here is CASSEGLEGQPQHF. The CDR3 nucleotides read TGCGCCAGCAGCGAGGGTCTCGAAGGACAGCCCCAGCATTTT.

The chain joins TRBV7-9 to TRBJ2-2; no clear D. The CDR3 runs 16 residues. With 2 bases removed from V and 1 base from J, the gap between germline ends came to 11 bases. Looked up from germline, CDR1 is SEHNR and CDR2 is FQNEAQ (reference sequence). As DNA, the CDR3 is TGTGCCAGCAGCTTAAGGGTTTCAGGGAACACCGGGGAGCTGTTTTTT. Amino acid sequence: CASSLRVSGNTGELFF.

This clone was observed a single time. The chain uses TRBV7-9 and TRBJ1-4; D uncertain. CDR3 length equals 14 residues. V was pared by 6 bases and J by 0 bases, with 8 bases between. Per germline, CDR1 SEHNR and CDR2 FQNEAQ (reference sequence). The CDR3 protein is CASSHSPTNEKLFF. CDR3 DNA: TGTGCCAGCAGTCACAGCCCAACTAATGAAAAACTGTTTTTT.

The V call is TRBV19, the J call TRBJ2-4; 8 positions match TRBD2. The CDR3 has 16 amino acids. The germline gives CDR1 LNHDA, CDR2 SQIVND (reference sequence). The trim removed 2 bases at V and 0 bases at J, leaving 3 bases unmatched. The CDR3 DNA sequence: TGTGCCAGTAGTATATGGCTAGCGGGAGCCAAAAACATTCAGTACTTC. Its translation is CASSIWLAGAKNIQYF.

The chain recombines TRBV28 with TRBJ2-5; D may match TRBD1 or TRBD2 (5 bases each). Germline CDR1 reads MDHEN; CDR2 reads SYDVKM. The CDR3 has 13 amino acids. V was trimmed by 5 bases and J by 0 bases, leaving 7 bases between them. This CDR3 is CASSRDDQETQYF. The CDR3 DNA follows: TGTGCCAGCAGTCGGGACGACCAAGAGACCCAGTACTTC.

The chain employs TRBV11-2 and TRBJ2-5; 7 bases agree with TRBD2. Germline CDR1 reads SGHAT; CDR2 reads FQNNGV. The CDR3 consists of 15 residues. The J segment lost 7 bases and the V segment lost 5 bases, leaving 13 bases of the junction unmatched. Written as DNA, the CDR3 is TGTGCCAGCAGCCCGACGGTGGGGAGGGAGGGGACCCAGTACTTC. It specifies CASSPTVGREGTQYF.

This sequence joins TRBV7-9 and TRBJ2-2; unclear D gene. Trimming pared 1 base from V and 6 bases from J, leaving 3 bases between. Germline V lookup: CDR1 SEHNR, CDR2 FQNEAQ (reference sequence). This CDR3 comprises 12 residues. CDR3 nucleotide sequence: TGTGCCAGCAGCTTAGAATCCGGGGAGCTGTTTTTT. This encodes CASSLESGELFF. The variable domain in full, with the rest retrieved from reference TRBV7-9 and TRBJ2-2, is DTGVSQNPRHKITKRGQNVTFRCDPISEHNRLYWYRQTLGQGPEFLTYFQNEAQLEKSRLLSDRFSAERPKGSFSTLEIQRTEQGDSAMYLCASSLESGELFFGEGSRLTVL.

This chain connects TRBV5-1 to TRBJ1-1; the D is unclear. Trimming pared 6 bases from V and 4 bases from J, leaving 13 bases between. Germline V gives CDR1 SGHRS, CDR2 YFSETQ. This CDR3 spans 13 amino acids. CDR3 in amino acids: CASMSIVSTEAFF. CDR3 DNA: TGCGCCAGCATGTCAATCGTAAGCACTGAAGCTTTCTTT.